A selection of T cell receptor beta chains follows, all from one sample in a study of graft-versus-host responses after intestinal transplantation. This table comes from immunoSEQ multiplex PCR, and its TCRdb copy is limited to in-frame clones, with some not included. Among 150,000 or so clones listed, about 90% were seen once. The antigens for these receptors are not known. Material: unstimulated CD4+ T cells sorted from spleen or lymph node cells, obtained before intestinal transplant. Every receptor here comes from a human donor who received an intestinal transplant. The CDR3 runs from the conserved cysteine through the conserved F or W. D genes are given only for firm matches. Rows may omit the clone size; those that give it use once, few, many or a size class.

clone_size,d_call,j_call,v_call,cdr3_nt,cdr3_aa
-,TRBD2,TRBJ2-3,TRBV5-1,TGCGCCAGCAGCTTACTAGCGGGACTCACAGATACGCAGTATTTT,CASSLLAGLTDTQYF
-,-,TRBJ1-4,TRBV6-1,TGTGCCAGCAGACCGGGACCTTATGAAAAACTGTTTTTT,CASRPGPYEKLFF
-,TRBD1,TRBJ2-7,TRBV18,TGTGCCAGCTCACCGTGGACAGGGGCTTCGGGCGAGCAGTACTTC,CASSPWTGASGEQYF
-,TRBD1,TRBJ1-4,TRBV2,TGTGCCAGCAGTAGGGACAGGGGGAGGGGTGAAAAACTGTTTTTT,CASSRDRGRGEKLFF
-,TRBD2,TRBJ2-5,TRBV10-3,TGTGCCATCAGTGTAGCGGGAGGCTCCCCGGAGACCCAGTACTTC,CAISVAGGSPETQYF
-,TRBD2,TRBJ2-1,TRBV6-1,TGTGCCAGCAGCCGGACTAGCGGGAGCAACAATGAGCAGTTCTTC,CASSRTSGSNNEQFF
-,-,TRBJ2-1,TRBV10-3,TGTGCCACTAGAACAGGTTTGGGTGAGCAGTTCTTC,CATRTGLGEQFF
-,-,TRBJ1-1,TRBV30,TGTGCCTGGAGTGTTATCAGGAACACTGAAGCTTTCTTT,CAWSVIRNTEAFF
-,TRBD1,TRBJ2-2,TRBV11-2,TGTGCCAGCAGTTATAATCGACAGGGTACCGGGGAGCTGTTTTTT,CASSYNRQGTGELFF
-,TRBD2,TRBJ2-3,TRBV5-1,TGCGCCAGCAGCTCCACCCGGACTAGCGGGAAGGAGGATACGCAGTATTTT,CASSSTRTSGKEDTQYF
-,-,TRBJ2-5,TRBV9,TGTGCCAGCAGCGTAGCGCCGTCCTCCGCCCAAGAGACCCAGTACTTC,CASSVAPSSAQETQYF
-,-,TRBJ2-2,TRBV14,TGTGCCAGCAGCCAAGCCATCCTTAACACCGGGGAGCTGTTTTTT,CASSQAILNTGELFF
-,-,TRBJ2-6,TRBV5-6,TGTGCCAGCAGCTTGCCAGGGACGAACGTCCTGACTTTC,CASSLPGTNVLTF
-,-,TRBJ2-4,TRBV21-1,TGTGCCAGCAGCTCAACGCTAGCACAGCAAAGAAAAAACATTCAGTACTTC,CASSSTLAQQRKNIQYF
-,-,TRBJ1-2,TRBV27,TGTGCCAGCAGTTTAAGGTGGCAGGGAAACTATGGCTACACCTTC,CASSLRWQGNYGYTF
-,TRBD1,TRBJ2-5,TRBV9,TGTGCCAGCAGCGCCACGGACAGGGGGCGGGTGGAGACCCAGTACTTC,CASSATDRGRVETQYF
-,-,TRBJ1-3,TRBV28,TGTGCCAGCAGTTTTCCGACAGTTGTCTCTGGAAACACCATATATTTT,CASSFPTVVSGNTIYF
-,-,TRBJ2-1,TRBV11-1,TGTGCCAGCAGCTTCGAGATTGAGCAGTTCTTC,CASSFEIEQFF
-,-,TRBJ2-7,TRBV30,TGTGCCTGGAGATCGGCTAGCGCAACCTACGAGCAGTACTTC,CAWRSASATYEQYF
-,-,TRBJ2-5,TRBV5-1,TGCGCCAGCAGGGTACAGAGCCATAAAGAGACCCAGTACTTC,CASRVQSHKETQYF
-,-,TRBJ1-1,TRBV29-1,TGCAGCGCCCTAACAGGACGCAAGAACACTGAAGCTTTCTTT,CSALTGRKNTEAFF
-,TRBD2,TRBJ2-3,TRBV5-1,TGCGCCAGCAGCTTTCGGCGGGAGGGGGCAGATACGCAGTATTTT,CASSFRREGADTQYF
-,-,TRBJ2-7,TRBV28,TGTGCCAGCAGTTCGGACCATCCTACAACCTACGAGCAGTACTTC,CASSSDHPTTYEQYF
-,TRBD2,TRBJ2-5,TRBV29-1,TGCAGCGTTGGGACTAGCGGCCAAGAGACCCAGTACTTC,CSVGTSGQETQYF
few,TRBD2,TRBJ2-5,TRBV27,TGTGCCAGCAGTTTTCGTGCTAGCGGGATCCTTGCTCAGTACTTC,CASSFRASGILAQYF
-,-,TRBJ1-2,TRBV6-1,TGTGCCAGCAGTGAAAGTTTCTATGGCTACACCTTC,CASSESFYGYTF
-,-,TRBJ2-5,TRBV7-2,TGTGCCAGCAGTGGAGGGGGGAGGGGAGAGACCCAGTACTTC,CASSGGGRGETQYF
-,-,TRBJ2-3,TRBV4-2,TGTGCCAGCAGCTCAGAGGGGAGGGGGAAAACAGATACGCAGTATTTT,CASSSEGRGKTDTQYF
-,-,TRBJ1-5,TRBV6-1,TGTGCCAGCGGACGCGAGGGGTTGAGCAATCAGCCCCAGCATTTT,CASGREGLSNQPQHF
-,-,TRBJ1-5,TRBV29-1,TGCAGCGTTGGACAGGGCAATCAGCCCCAGCATTTT,CSVGQGNQPQHF
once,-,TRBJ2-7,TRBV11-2,TGTGCCAGCAGCTTATCGCGTCGGACAGCCTCAAGCTCCTACGAGCAGTACTTC,CASSLSRRTASSSYEQYF
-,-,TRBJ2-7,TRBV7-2,TGTGCCAGCAGCAGGACAGTACCCTACGAGCAGTACTTC,CASSRTVPYEQYF
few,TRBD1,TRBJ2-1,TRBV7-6,TGTGCCAGCAGTTTGGGACAGGGGAGGCACAATGAGCAGTTCTTC,CASSLGQGRHNEQFF
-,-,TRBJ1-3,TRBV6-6,TGTGCCAGCAGTTACCTGACAGGCTCTGGAAACACCATATATTTT,CASSYLTGSGNTIYF
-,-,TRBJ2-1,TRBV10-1,TGCGCCAGCAGTGAGTCGAAGGGGTCCTACAATGAGCAGTTCTTC,CASSESKGSYNEQFF
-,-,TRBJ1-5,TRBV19,TGTGCCAGTAGTACACAGGGAGACGGCAATCAGCCCCAGCATTTT,CASSTQGDGNQPQHF
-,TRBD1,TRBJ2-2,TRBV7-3,TGTGCCAGCAGCCTCGGACAGGGGGCGGTGAACACCGGGGAGCTGTTTTTT,CASSLGQGAVNTGELFF
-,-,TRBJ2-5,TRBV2,TGTGCCAGCAGTCCGCTAAGCATCCTCCAAGAGACCCAGTACTTC,CASSPLSILQETQYF
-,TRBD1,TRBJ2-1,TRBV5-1,TGCGCCAGCAGCTTGGTGGCAGGGGGTGAATCCTACAATGAGCAGTTCTTC,CASSLVAGGESYNEQFF
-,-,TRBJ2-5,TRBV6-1,TGTGCCAGTTGTCCTAGCTTCCAAGAGACCCAGTACTTC,CASCPSFQETQYF
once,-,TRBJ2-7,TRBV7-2,TGTGCCAGCAACAGTAGGAACTTATACTACGAGCAGTACTTC,CASNSRNLYYEQYF
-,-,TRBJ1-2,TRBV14,TGTGCCAGCAGCCAAGGGGGTCCTGGGGGCTACACCTTC,CASSQGGPGGYTF
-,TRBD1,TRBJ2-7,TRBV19,TGTGCCAGTAGCCCGTACTCGAGGGACAGGGTAAACGAGCAGTACTTC,CASSPYSRDRVNEQYF
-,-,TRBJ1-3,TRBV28,TGTGCCAGCAGTTTGCAGTTTAGAGCTGGAAACACCATATATTTT,CASSLQFRAGNTIYF
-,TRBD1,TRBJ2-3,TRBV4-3,TGCGCCAGCAGCCCAGGGACAGGGGGTATAGATACGCAGTATTTT,CASSPGTGGIDTQYF
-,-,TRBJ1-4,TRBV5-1,TGCGCCAGCAGCGTGGGCTTTCAGGGGAAGACTAATGAAAAACTGTTTTTT,CASSVGFQGKTNEKLFF
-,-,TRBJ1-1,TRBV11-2,TGTGCCAGCAGCGCCAACTTAGGGTCGTACACTGAAGCTTTCTTT,CASSANLGSYTEAFF
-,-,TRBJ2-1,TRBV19,TGTGCCTCGAATAGAGCCCCAGGGCGTGAGCAGTTCTTC,CASNRAPGREQFF
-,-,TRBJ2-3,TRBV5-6,TGTGCCAGCAGCTTGGGCCCGACTAGCACAGATACGCAGTATTTT,CASSLGPTSTDTQYF
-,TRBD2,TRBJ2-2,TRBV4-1,TGCGCCAGCAGCCAAGATACCGGGAGGGGGAACACCGGGGAGCTGTTTTTT,CASSQDTGRGNTGELFF
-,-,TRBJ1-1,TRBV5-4,TGTGCCAGCAGCTTGGCAGCAGGGCTTATGAACACTGAAGCTTTCTTT,CASSLAAGLMNTEAFF
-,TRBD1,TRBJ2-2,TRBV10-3,TGTGCCATCAGTGAGCCGGACAGGAGGTTATCCGGGGAGCTGTTTTTT,CAISEPDRRLSGELFF
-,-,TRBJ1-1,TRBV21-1,TGTGCCAGCAGGCCCCAACAGGGCTTTGGGTCGTCGAACACTGAAGCTTTCTTT,CASRPQQGFGSSNTEAFF
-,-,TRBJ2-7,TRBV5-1,TGCGCCAGCAGCTTAACTTGGGGGTCCTACGAGCAGTACTTC,CASSLTWGSYEQYF
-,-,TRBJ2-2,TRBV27,TGTGCCAGCAGTGTGGGACTGGACACCGGGGAGCTGTTTTTT,CASSVGLDTGELFF
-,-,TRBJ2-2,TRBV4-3,TGCGCCAGCAGCCAAGATAGGAACCGCCAGGGCACCGGGGAGCTGTTTTTT,CASSQDRNRQGTGELFF
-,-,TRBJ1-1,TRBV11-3,TGTGCCAGCAGCCATAGCGGACAGACGAACACTGAAGCTTTCTTT,CASSHSGQTNTEAFF